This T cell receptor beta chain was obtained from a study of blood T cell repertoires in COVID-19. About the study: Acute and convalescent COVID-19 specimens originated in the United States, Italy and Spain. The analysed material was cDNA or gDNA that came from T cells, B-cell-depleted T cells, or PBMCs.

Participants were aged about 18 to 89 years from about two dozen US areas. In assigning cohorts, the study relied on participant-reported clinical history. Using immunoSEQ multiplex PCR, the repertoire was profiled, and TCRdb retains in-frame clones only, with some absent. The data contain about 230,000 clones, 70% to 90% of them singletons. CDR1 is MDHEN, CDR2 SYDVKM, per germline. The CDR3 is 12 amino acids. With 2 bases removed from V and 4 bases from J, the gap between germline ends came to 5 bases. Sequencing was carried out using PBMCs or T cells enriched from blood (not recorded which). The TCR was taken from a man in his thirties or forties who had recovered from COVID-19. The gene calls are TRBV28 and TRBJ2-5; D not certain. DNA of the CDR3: TGTGCCAGCAGTTTAAGGAGAGAGACCCAGTACTTC. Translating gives CASSLRRETQYF. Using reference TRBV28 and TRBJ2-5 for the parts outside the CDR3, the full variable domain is DVKVTQSSRYLVKRTGEKVFLECVQDMDHENMFWYRQDPGLGLRLIYFSYDVKMKEKGDIPEGYSVSREKKERFSLILESASTNQTSMYLCASSLRRETQYFGPGTRLLVL.